One sample yielded the 27 T cell receptor beta chains listed below, sequenced in a study of T cells expressing NK-cell markers. TCRdb processed the 5' RACE reads again and assigns one entry to each CDR3 protein, with no DNA. In total, the table holds a few hundred thousand distinct CDR3 sequences. The sequencing input was blood T cells: a sorted CD56 or NKG2C T cell subset, CD4+ or CD8+ T cells, or bulk PBMC T cells (not recorded which). The source is a man between 18 and 29 years old in good health.

This chain joins TRBV20-1 and TRBJ2-5; the D call from TCRdb, TRBD2, cannot be confirmed without DNA. Germline V gives CDR1 DFQATT, CDR2 SNEGSKA (reference sequence). The CDR3 totals 14 residues. CDR3 amino acids: CSAREAGVEETQYF.

This chain uses TRBV20-1 with TRBJ1-3; as DNA is missing, the TRBD1 call by TCRdb cannot be tested. This CDR3 spans 14 amino acids. The germline CDR1 and CDR2 sequences are DFQATT and SNEGSKA (reference sequence). The CDR3 loop is CSALQGYSGNTIYF.

J is TRBJ2-5 and V is TRBV5-1; the TRBD1 assignment by TCRdb is unverifiable without DNA. Germline loops: CDR1 SGHRS, CDR2 YFSETQ. This CDR3 is built from 16 residues. The chain's CDR3 is CASSVLLGQNQETQYF.

The J gene is TRBJ2-1, the V gene TRBV12-3 or TRBV12-4; the TCRdb call, TRBD2, lacks DNA for checking. The CDR3 length is 15 residues. CDR3 sequence reads: CASTSRASGSTEQFF.

The rearrangement uses TRBV29-1 and TRBJ2-5; there is no DNA to check the TCRdb D call of TRBD1. The V gene's germline CDR1 is SQVTM and CDR2 ANQGSEA. The CDR3 has 15 amino acids. CDR3 sequence reads: CSVRQGGRVKETQYF.

The chain links TRBV10-1 to TRBJ2-5; the TCRdb call, TRBD1, lacks DNA for checking. Germline CDR1 WNHNN, CDR2 SYGVQD (reference sequence). There are 15 residues in the CDR3. CDR3 region: CASSLDRGPGETQYF.

The chain employs TRBV29-1 and TRBJ2-2; the TCRdb call, TRBD1, lacks DNA for checking. This CDR3 comprises 14 residues. Germline-derived CDR1 and CDR2 are SQVTM and ANQGSEA. The chain's CDR3 is CSVVVGTVTGELFF.

The rearrangement links TRBV5-5 to TRBJ2-1; absent DNA, TCRdb's TRBD2 call cannot be checked. The CDR3 is 16 residues long. CDR1 and CDR2 from the germline V gene are SGHKS and YYEKEE (reference sequence). The CDR3 loop reads CASSPGLAGGPGEQFF. The full variable domain, rest sourced from reference TRBV5-5 and TRBJ2-1, is DAGVTQSPTHLIKTRGQQVTLRCSPISGHKSVSWYQQVLGQGPQFIFQYYEKEERGRGNFPDRFSARQFPNYSSELNVNALLLGDSALYLCASSPGLAGGPGEQFFGPGTRLTVL.

The chain couples TRBV12-3 or TRBV12-4 to TRBJ2-7; TCRdb reports TRBD1, a call that lacks DNA to check it against. The CDR3 has 15 residues. CDR3 in amino acids: CASSKGGLASYEQYF.

The chain recombines TRBV19 with TRBJ1-3; the TRBD1 assignment by TCRdb is unverifiable without DNA. This CDR3 spans 15 amino acids. In germline, CDR1 is LNHDA, CDR2 SQIVND (reference sequence). This CDR3 reads CASSATGSTGNTIYF.

This rearrangement joins TRBV5-1 to TRBJ2-7; the D call of TRBD1 rests on TCRdb alone, since no DNA is present to check it. This CDR3 comprises 14 residues. Germline assignment: CDR1 SGHRS and CDR2 YFSETQ. Here the CDR3 reads CASSLGATESEQYF.

The CDR3 loop is CASSFQKTSGDTGELFF. The chain combines TRBV27 with TRBJ2-2; TCRdb indicates TRBD2, and absent DNA this call remains unverified. Germline V lookup: CDR1 MNHEY, CDR2 SMNVEV (reference sequence). The CDR3 covers 17 residues.

V and J are TRBV3-1 and TRBJ2-6; absent DNA, TCRdb's TRBD2 call cannot be checked. The CDR3 is 19 amino acids. CDR1 is LGHDT and CDR2 is YNNKEL in the germline V gene (reference sequence). CDR3: CASSQALLPRGAGANVLTF. Filled out from reference TRBV3-1 and TRBJ2-6, the complete variable domain reads DTAVSQTPKYLVTQMGNDKSIKCEQNLGHDTMYWYKQDSKKFLKIMFSYNNKELIINETVPNRFSPKSPDKAHLNLHINSLELGDSAVYFCASSQALLPRGAGANVLTFGAGSRLTVL.

This chain joins TRBV7-9 and TRBJ2-1; checking the TCRdb D call of TRBD2 is not possible without DNA. Germline V CDR1 and CDR2: SEHNR, FQNEAQ (reference sequence). The CDR3 spans 15 residues. CDR3 amino acids: CASSLVASGSHEQFF.

The rearrangement joins TRBV3-1 to TRBJ1-1; TCRdb picks TRBD1, but there is no DNA to check that call. CDR3 length equals 18 residues. Per the germline V gene, CDR1 is LGHDT and CDR2 is YNNKEL (reference sequence). The CDR3 sequence is CASSQEVGPGQEVTEAFF.

The genes are TRBV12-3 or TRBV12-4 and TRBJ2-7. This CDR3 has 14 residues. CDR3 sequence reads: CASSFGGALYEQYF.

The chain carries TRBV20-1 and TRBJ1-6. There are 14 residues in the CDR3. Germline CDR1 and CDR2: DFQATT and SNEGSKA (reference sequence). The CDR3 sequence is CSAQGRDLRSPLHF.

This chain links TRBV11-2 with TRBJ2-6; there is no DNA to check the TCRdb D call of TRBD1. Germline V lookup: CDR1 SGHAT, CDR2 FQNNGV. The CDR3 totals 17 residues. CDR3 loop: CASSLKQGTGGANVLTF.

This chain joins TRBV7-2 and TRBJ2-6; the TRBD1 assignment by TCRdb is unverifiable without DNA. The CDR3 covers 14 residues. The germline CDR1 and CDR2 sequences are SGHTA and FQGNSA. CDR3 in amino acids: CASSRGSAANVLTF.

The rearrangement links TRBV29-1 to TRBJ1-5; TCRdb's D gene call, TRBD1, goes unchecked for lack of DNA. The CDR3 sequence is 13 residues long. Germline CDR1 SQVTM, CDR2 ANQGSEA. The CDR3 protein is CSVEGQGGQPQHF.

The rearrangement joins TRBV7-9 to TRBJ2-1; TCRdb returns TRBD1, unconfirmable since there is no DNA. The CDR3 covers 15 residues. Germline values: CDR1 SEHNR, CDR2 FQNEAQ (reference sequence). The CDR3 protein is CASSRTGSSYNEQFF.

The CDR3 sequence is CSARRGGDQPQHF. V is TRBV20-1 and J is TRBJ1-5. The CDR3 is 13 amino acids. The germline CDR1 and CDR2 sequences are DFQATT and SNEGSKA (reference sequence).

The chain has TRBV20-1 and TRBJ2-4; the TCRdb call, TRBD1, lacks DNA for checking. Germline V gives CDR1 DFQATT, CDR2 SNEGSKA (reference sequence). The CDR3 consists of 15 residues. This CDR3 is CSAPDRVEAKNIQYF.

The rearrangement links TRBV29-1 to TRBJ2-1; TCRdb selects TRBD1, and the lack of DNA leaves this call unchecked. The CDR3 is 14 residues long. Germline V gives CDR1 SQVTM, CDR2 ANQGSEA. CDR3: CSVVRGRSYNEQFF.

The chain combines TRBV27 with TRBJ1-5; absent DNA, TCRdb's TRBD1 call cannot be checked. The CDR3 is 15 amino acids. Germline loops: CDR1 MNHEY, CDR2 SMNVEV (reference sequence). The CDR3 loop is CASSSGINFHQPQHF.

V gene TRBV5-1 combines with J gene TRBJ2-7; TCRdb selects TRBD1, and the lack of DNA leaves this call unchecked. This CDR3 region has 14 residues. Germline V lookup: CDR1 SGHRS, CDR2 YFSETQ. CDR3 sequence: CASSLLTGSYEQYF.

CDR3 amino acids: CSAATGGPDTQYF. The V call is TRBV29-1, the J call TRBJ2-3; TCRdb lists TRBD2, though no DNA is available to test this call. The CDR3 covers 13 residues. Germline V CDR1 and CDR2: SQVTM, ANQGSEA.